Listed below are T cell receptor beta chains from one sample, sequenced in a study of cytomegalovirus exposure and HLA in healthy donors. Assay used: immunoSEQ multiplex PCR; TCRdb lists only in-frame clones, some missing. This sample has over 110,000 clones, with 70% to 80% found just once. What was sequenced was PBMCs. These receptors originate from a female donor in good health and CMV-seronegative. Each CDR3 is given with its conserved first and last residue. D genes are given only for firm matches. Some rows have no size entry. The others give once, few or many, or a class for an expanded clone.

V gene,clone size,J gene,D gene,CDR3 protein,CDR3 DNA
TRBV7-2,NA,TRBJ2-1,NA,CASSLGGRNNEQFF,TGTGCCAGCAGCTTGGGGGGACGTAACAATGAGCAGTTCTTC
TRBV7-9,NA,TRBJ2-3,NA,CASSLPGDSTQYF,TGTGCCAGCAGCTTACCGGGAGATTCTACGCAGTATTTT
TRBV10-3,few,TRBJ2-3,TRBD2,CAISEYSGSTDTQYF,TGTGCCATCAGTGAGTATAGCGGGAGCACAGATACGCAGTATTTT
TRBV6-4,NA,TRBJ1-1,NA,CASSPQHSRSHTEAFF,TGTGCCAGCAGCCCACAGCATTCTCGGTCACACACTGAAGCTTTCTTT
TRBV19,NA,TRBJ2-6,NA,CASSIGGSSGANVLTF,TGTGCCAGTAGTATTGGAGGGAGCTCTGGGGCCAACGTCCTGACTTTC
TRBV4-1,few,TRBJ1-5,NA,CASSQAAGSQPQHF,TGCGCCAGCAGCCAAGCCGCGGGGTCTCAGCCCCAGCATTTT
TRBV2,NA,TRBJ1-3,TRBD1,CASSEQGQGSNTIYF,TGTGCCAGCAGTGAACAGGGACAGGGCTCGAACACCATATATTTT
TRBV7-9,NA,TRBJ1-1,TRBD1,CASRYRGHTEAFF,TGTGCCAGCAGGTATAGGGGGCACACTGAAGCTTTCTTT
TRBV7-8,few,TRBJ2-7,NA,CASSFRREYSEQYF,TGTGCCAGCAGCTTTCGTAGGGAGTATAGCGAGCAGTACTTC
TRBV29-1,NA,TRBJ2-5,NA,CSVDAGLETQYF,TGCAGCGTTGATGCCGGGTTGGAGACCCAGTACTTC
TRBV7-2,NA,TRBJ1-1,TRBD1,CASSLALGQEAFF,TGTGCCAGCAGCTTAGCGCTGGGACAGGAAGCTTTCTTT
TRBV29-1,NA,TRBJ2-7,NA,CSAIHRDTNYEQYF,TGCAGCGCCATACACCGGGACACAAACTACGAGCAGTACTTC
TRBV9,NA,TRBJ1-2,NA,CASSVPGKFGYTF,TGTGCCAGCAGCGTCCCAGGGAAGTTCGGCTACACCTTC
TRBV4-3,once,TRBJ2-3,TRBD2,CASSQKTSGGVDTQYF,TGCGCCAGCAGCCAAAAGACTAGCGGGGGGGTAGATACGCAGTATTTT
TRBV7-2,few,TRBJ2-1,NA,CASSLGGETMRGQFF,TGTGCCAGCAGCTTAGGCGGGGAGACAATGAGAGGGCAGTTCTTC
TRBV2,NA,TRBJ2-5,NA,CASGEQAPQETQYF,TGTGCCAGCGGGGAGCAGGCCCCCCAAGAGACCCAGTACTTC
TRBV13,NA,TRBJ2-7,NA,CASRGSQGSDEQYF,TGTGCCAGCAGGGGAAGTCAGGGTAGTGACGAGCAGTACTTC
TRBV15,NA,TRBJ2-6,NA,CATSRAEEVRRSGANVLTF,TGTGCCACCAGCAGGGCGGAGGAGGTACGTCGCTCTGGGGCCAACGTCCTGACTTTC
TRBV20-1,NA,TRBJ1-1,NA,CSAGAGDQAFF,TGCAGTGCCGGGGCAGGGGACCAAGCTTTCTTT
TRBV6-1,NA,TRBJ2-2,NA,CASSGGWTYTNTGELFF,TGTGCCAGCAGTGGAGGGTGGACGTACACCAACACCGGGGAGCTGTTTTTT
TRBV9,NA,TRBJ2-7,TRBD1,CASSPGTGLSEQYF,TGTGCCAGCAGCCCCGGGACAGGGTTATCCGAGCAGTACTTC
TRBV5-6,once,TRBJ2-1,TRBD1,CASSRPLEPGQGYNEQFF,TGTGCCAGCAGCCGCCCCCTAGAACCGGGACAGGGGTACAATGAGCAGTTCTTC
TRBV27,NA,TRBJ1-5,TRBD1,CASSLTGGPNQPQHF,TGTGCCAGCAGTCTTACAGGGGGGCCCAATCAGCCCCAGCATTTT
TRBV10-2,NA,TRBJ2-1,NA,CASSPSGVSYNEQFF,TGCGCCAGCAGCCCCTCCGGGGTGTCCTACAATGAGCAGTTCTTC
TRBV7-9,NA,TRBJ2-5,TRBD2,CASTTRKERGRETQYF,TGTGCCAGCACCACCAGGAAGGAGCGGGGGCGGGAGACCCAGTACTTC
TRBV7-9,NA,TRBJ1-1,NA,CASSISGRNTEAFF,TGTGCCAGCAGCATTAGCGGTAGGAACACTGAAGCTTTCTTT
TRBV9,NA,TRBJ2-7,TRBD2,CASSVGAGGLYEQYF,TGTGCCAGCAGCGTAGGGGCGGGAGGGCTTTACGAGCAGTACTTC
TRBV29-1,few,TRBJ1-1,NA,CSVGGGNTEAFF,TGCAGCGTTGGGGGGGGGAACACTGAAGCTTTCTTT
TRBV19,NA,TRBJ2-5,TRBD2,CASSIGAGGGETQYF,TGTGCCAGTAGTATAGGAGCGGGAGGAGGAGAGACCCAGTACTTC
TRBV27,NA,TRBJ1-1,NA,CASSPWTSRNTEAFF,TGTGCCAGCAGTCCATGGACAAGCCGGAACACTGAAGCTTTCTTT
TRBV25-1,NA,TRBJ2-1,TRBD1,CASSDPDRGQKNNEQFF,TGTGCCAGCAGTGACCCTGACAGGGGTCAAAAAAACAATGAGCAGTTCTTC
TRBV9,NA,TRBJ2-5,TRBD1,CASSNPTGSSETQYF,TGTGCCAGCAGCAATCCGACAGGGAGTTCCGAGACCCAGTACTTC
TRBV19,NA,TRBJ1-4,TRBD1,CASDRGRAVREKLFF,TGTGCCAGCGACAGGGGGCGGGCGGTAAGGGAAAAACTGTTTTTT
TRBV5-1,NA,TRBJ2-7,TRBD2,CASSRTSGSYEQYF,TGCGCCAGCAGCCGGACTAGCGGGAGCTACGAGCAGTACTTC
TRBV30,NA,TRBJ1-1,TRBD1,CAWSDPRGRNTEAFF,TGTGCCTGGAGTGACCCCAGGGGGCGGAACACTGAAGCTTTCTTT
TRBV5-1,NA,TRBJ2-7,TRBD1,CASSLVPGGLEQYF,TGCGCCAGCAGCTTGGTGCCAGGGGGCCTCGAGCAGTACTTC
TRBV30,NA,TRBJ2-7,TRBD1,CAWDTGTGDDEQYF,TGTGCCTGGGATACCGGGACAGGGGATGACGAGCAGTACTTC
TRBV7-3,NA,TRBJ1-1,NA,CASSLVGGGGEAFF,TGTGCCAGCAGCTTAGTCGGCGGGGGTGGTGAAGCTTTCTTT
TRBV6-1,NA,TRBJ2-7,NA,CASSPQGYEQYF,TGTGCCAGCAGCCCCCAGGGCTACGAGCAGTACTTC
TRBV2,NA,TRBJ1-1,NA,CASPKKGIPTEAFF,TGTGCCAGCCCCAAGAAGGGGATCCCCACTGAAGCTTTCTTT
TRBV7-6,NA,TRBJ1-3,NA,CASSLGQDYTIYF,TGTGCCAGCAGCTTAGGACAGGACTACACCATATATTTT